The TCR beta chain under discussion was sequenced for a study of shared T cell receptors in the human thymus. Per germline, CDR1 LNHNV and CDR2 YYDKDF (reference sequence). V lost 3 bases and J lost 3; bases outside the gene matches: 11. The CDR3 covers 18 residues. This clone appeared a few times. This table comes from immunoSEQ multiplex PCR, and its TCRdb copy is limited to in-frame clones, with some not included. This repertoire shows almost 550,000 clones, about 80% found once; its top ten account for approximately 0.013%. The same data also contributed to another study, on human thymus T cells. According to that study: The related literature has documented a marked overlap of thymic repertoires among unrelated individuals.

This receptor was taken from a boy younger than two with a congenital heart defect. This chain links TRBV15 with TRBJ2-2, with 9 bases matching TRBD2. Sequenced input: thymocytes. CDR3 sequence (DNA): TGTGCCACCAGCAGGTTAGAGGGGACTAGCAGTTACACCGGGGAGCTGTTTTTT. It codes for CATSRLEGTSSYTGELFF.